This entry features one T cell receptor beta chain sequence. Its antigen is not yet known. Qualities for individual bases were not recorded, and no much larger clone is one base off. The sample is drawn from a study of T cell repertoires in cytomegalovirus infection (dated by TCRdb to 2018 to 2020). Concerning the study at large: Recently identified HLA-C-restricted CMV epitopes, whose presentation resists viral immunomodulation, were targeted by peptide stimulations together with well-studied HLA-B-restricted epitopes. The HLA type of each donor mattered for the analysis, because public TCR beta signatures pointed to carriage of CMV infection along with the matching HLA type. What the research found in general, with its limitations: In both this cohort and an independent roughly 400-donor cohort, the cumulative frequency of public TCR beta family members distinguished carriers of CMV infection plus the relevant HLA type. The ex vivo response was dominated by HLA-C-restricted CMV-specific TCR beta clonotypes, which also provided the single most frequent clonotype in two of eight donors.

Sequencing was carried out with an Illumina HiSeq 1500. TCRdb's own reprocessing of the public reads used fastp at Q25 and MiXCR and kept productive beta chains. Under each unique CDR3 protein, matching rows form one entry showing the most common genes and DNA. The sample yields roughly 500,000 distinct CDR3 sequences; roughly 46% were counted once. Just under 45% of the sample lies in the top ten. Looking up the germline V gene (reference sequence) yields CDR1 LNHDA and CDR2 SQIVND. From cysteine to phenylalanine, the CDR3 is 15 amino acids long. Left in the record is the CDR3 DNA by itself, 45 bases read in frame from the first base. V is shortened by 9 bases, J by 0 bases, and the region joining them spans 17 bases. In the paper's terms, the treatment or condition label means: in vitro stimulation with specific CMV peptide epitopes to enrich CMV-specific T cells.

This TCR derives from a human donor in good health (CMV status not recorded). Some clones in this sample may be carry-over from other donors' samples. The chain uses TRBV19 and TRBJ1-2; TRBD1 could be the D gene, as 6 bases match. The input for sequencing was cultured PBMCs, taken from culture after CMV antigen stimulation. The DNA sequence is given as TGTGCCAGCCGTGGGGGGGCTGGAGCTAACTATGGCTACACCTTC. Its product reads: CASRGGAGANYGYTF.